The TCR beta chain under discussion was sequenced for a study of T cells after yellow fever vaccination. Overall study results and limits: Peaking faster, on day 5 versus 15, the secondary response was nonetheless weaker. Contaminating bulk clonotypes could be abundant in FACS-sorted repertoires.

TCRdb re-called the 5' RACE reads with MiXCR, one entry per CDR3 protein. Among about 69,000 distinct CDR3 sequences listed, 5% to 6.5% were seen once. Germline V gives CDR1 LGHNA, CDR2 YNFKEQ. The CDR3 totals 13 residues. V was trimmed by 3 bases and J by 10 bases, leaving 15 bases between them. This clonotype appeared a few times. Its antigen remains unknown. The receptor was derived from a man aged 18 to 29 who received the YFV17D yellow fever vaccine. The specimen comprised CD4+ T cells sorted from PBMCs, sampled about 2 weeks after the first yellow fever vaccination. The rearrangement links TRBV4-2 to TRBJ1-2, with unresolved D. The DNA of the CDR3 is TGTGCCAGCAGCCAGGACGGTCCCTCATTCTACACCTTC. As protein: CASSQDGPSFYTF.